The 14 T cell receptor beta chains given below trace back to one sample, sequenced in a study of a mutant IDH1 vaccine in newly diagnosed glioma. Sequenced by immunoSEQ multiplex PCR; TCRdb stores in-frame clones only, minus some. The data show around 56,000 clones, with about 90% seen just once and approximately 2.4% held by the top ten. Time point indicated: baseline, week 1 (first vaccination visit). This sample's treatment: pre-vaccination baseline after standard-of-care therapy. Here the sequenced sample was PBMCs, taken from a glioma patient treated with radiotherapy, temozolomide or both. The receptors shown here come from a man aged 50 or older with glioma.

The rearrangement uses TRBV30 and TRBJ2-2; D gene unclear. Trimming pared 2 bases from V and 5 bases from J, leaving 6 bases between. The CDR3 is 12 amino acids. Germline CDR1 and CDR2: GTSNPN and SVGIG (reference sequence). The CDR3 region has the DNA TGTGCCTGGAGTTCGCGGACCGGGGAGCTGTTTTTT. It yields the protein CAWSSRTGELFF. The whole variable domain, filled in from reference TRBV30 and TRBJ2-2, reads SQTIHQWPATLVQPVGSPLSLECTVEGTSNPNLYWYRQAAGRGLQLLFYSVGIGQISSEVPQNLSASRPQDRQFILSSKKLLLSDSGFYLCAWSSRTGELFFGEGSRLTVL.

CDR3 sequence reads: CASSPGGSAYNEQFF. The CDR3 DNA reads TGCGCCAGCAGCCCGGGCGGTAGCGCCTACAATGAGCAGTTCTTC. The chain uses TRBV4-1 and TRBJ2-1; D possibly corresponds to TRBD2 (5 bases). CDR1 is MGHRA, CDR2 YSYEKL, per germline. The CDR3 has 15 residues. Trimming removed 4 bases from V and 2 bases from J, with 12 bases in between.

The chain couples TRBV10-3 to TRBJ2-2; 11 nucleotides match TRBD2. This CDR3 is built from 17 residues. The germline CDR1 and CDR2 sequences are ENHRY and SYGVKD. The V segment lost 6 bases and the J segment 3 bases; nucleotides outside the gene matches: 9. CDR3 protein: CAISAGTSGPYTGELFF. The CDR3 bases are TGTGCCATCAGCGCCGGGACTAGCGGACCCTACACCGGGGAGCTGTTTTTT.

The J gene is TRBJ2-1, the V gene TRBV4-3; unclear D gene. This CDR3 is built from 13 residues. Germline V gives CDR1 LGHNA, CDR2 YSLEER. V lost 0 bases to trimming and J lost 9 bases, with 9 bases between them. CDR3 DNA sequence: TGCGCCAGCAGCCAAGATAGGATAGGTGAGCAGTTCTTC. Encoded protein: CASSQDRIGEQFF.

The chain couples TRBV14 to TRBJ1-6; 7 nucleotides line up with TRBD1. Trimming cost V 4 bases and J 6 bases; bases outside gene matches: 9. The CDR3 length is 16 residues. Germline values: CDR1 SGHDN, CDR2 FVKESK. The CDR3, as DNA: TGTGCCAGCAGCCGAGCCCCGGACAGGCTTAATTCACCCCTCCACTTT. Protein: CASSRAPDRLNSPLHF.

This chain links TRBV2 with TRBJ1-6, with no clear D. V lost 2 bases, J lost 0 bases, and 8 bases lay in between. The germline V gene has CDR1 SNHLY and CDR2 FYNNEI. This CDR3 has 16 residues. CDR3 in amino acids: CASSESVSSYNSPLHF. In DNA form, the CDR3 reads TGTGCCAGCAGTGAATCGGTTAGCTCCTATAATTCACCCCTCCACTTT. The variable domain in full, with the rest retrieved from reference TRBV2 and TRBJ1-6, is EPEVTQTPSHQVTQMGQEVILRCVPISNHLYFYWYRQILGQKVEFLVSFYNNEISEKSEIFDDQFSVERPDGSNFTLKIRSTKLEDSAMYFCASSESVSSYNSPLHFGNGTRLTVT.

CDR3: CASSLVAAGRNEQFF. CDR3 coding DNA: TGTGCCAGCAGCTTAGTAGCGGCAGGGCGCAATGAGCAGTTCTTC. The rearrangement uses TRBV7-9 and TRBJ2-1, with D maybe TRBD2 (6 bases). V was shortened by 1 base and J by 6 bases, with 13 bases between the two germline ends. The CDR3 runs 15 residues. Germline lookup yields CDR1 SEHNR and CDR2 FQNEAQ (reference sequence).

This clone was detected only once. J is TRBJ2-5 and V is TRBV6-1, with 9 bases matching TRBD2. The CDR3 loop spans 18 amino acids. Germline V gives CDR1 MNHNS, CDR2 SASEGT. Germline trimming cut 2 bases from V and 3 bases from J; bases unmatched to any gene: 13. The CDR3 loop reads CASSELIPGLAGEETQYF. As DNA, the CDR3 is TGTGCCAGCAGTGAATTGATCCCGGGACTAGCAGGCGAAGAGACCCAGTACTTC.

This chain uses TRBV29-1 with TRBJ2-5, with D maybe TRBD2 (7 bases). Germline CDR1 reads SQVTM; CDR2 reads ANQGSEA. The CDR3 runs to 13 residues. The V end was cut by 3 bases, the J end by 6 bases, with 14 bases between. The CDR3 protein is CSVDSRGGQTQYF. The DNA of the CDR3 is TGCAGCGTTGATTCCAGGGGAGGGCAGACCCAGTACTTC. The entire variable domain, with the rest obtained from reference TRBV29-1 and TRBJ2-5, is as follows: SAVISQKPSRDICQRGTSLTIQCQVDSQVTMMFWYRQQPGQSLTLIATANQGSEATYESGFVIDKFPISRPNLTFSTLTVSNMSPEDSSIYLCSVDSRGGQTQYFGPGTRLLVL.

The rearrangement uses TRBV15 and TRBJ2-3; D is perhaps TRBD1 (6 bases). Germline CDR1 LNHNV, CDR2 YYDKDF (reference sequence). The CDR3 covers 17 residues. V gave up 2 bases and J gave up 2 bases, with 17 bases separating them. The CDR3 here is CATSRFPKDRTTDTQYF. DNA of the CDR3: TGTGCCACCAGCAGATTCCCAAAAGACAGGACCACAGATACGCAGTATTTT.

This rearrangement joins TRBV7-9 to TRBJ1-4; D gene unclear. Germline V lookup: CDR1 SEHNR, CDR2 FQNEAQ (reference sequence). V shed 0 bases and J shed 5 bases, with 7 bases lying between them. The CDR3 totals 14 residues. CDR3 nucleotide sequence: TGTGCCAGCAGCTTAGCACGGCGGAATGAAAAACTGTTTTTT. Protein sequence: CASSLARRNEKLFF.

This sequence joins TRBV5-1 and TRBJ2-7; D perhaps matches TRBD1 (5 bases). V lost 0 bases to trimming and J lost 4 bases, with 11 bases between them. This CDR3 is 14 amino acids long. Germline V gene sequence: CDR1 SGHRS, CDR2 YFSETQ. The CDR3 DNA is TGCGCCAGCAGCTTGGTTGTCAAGGGGTACGAGCAGTACTTC. Encoded protein: CASSLVVKGYEQYF.

This rearrangement joins TRBV28 to TRBJ1-2, with D perhaps TRBD1 (5 bases). This CDR3 is built from 12 residues. Per germline, CDR1 MDHEN and CDR2 SYDVKM. Between the trimmed V and J ends, which lost 7 bases and 5 bases, there was a span of 11 bases. CDR3 in DNA: TGTGCCAGCACCGAAAGACAGTATGGCTACACCTTC. Residues: CASTERQYGYTF.

The genes are TRBV7-3 and TRBJ2-3; 11 nucleotides agree with TRBD2. The ends lost 5 bases at V and 2 bases at J; junction bases unmatched: 9. The germline V gene has CDR1 SGHTA and CDR2 FQGTGA. The CDR3 is 17 amino acids. CDR3 region: CASSASGTSGFTDTQYF. The CDR3, as DNA: TGTGCCAGCAGCGCCTCCGGGACTAGCGGCTTCACAGATACGCAGTATTTT.